This TCR beta chain emerged from a study of T cells after yellow fever vaccination. The CDR3 length is 15 residues. CDR1 and CDR2 (germline): MGHDK, SYGVNS. Between the trimmed V and J ends, which lost 4 bases and 1 base, there was a span of 13 bases. Making TCR cDNA involved 5'RACE template switching, which added UMIs and a universal primer site. Using its own MiXCR run on the 5' RACE reads, TCRdb lists one record per CDR3 protein. The sample records 450,000 to 550,000 distinct CDR3 sequences, 21% being singletons. The V and J genes are TRBV25-1 and TRBJ2-5; D uncertain. The sequencing used PBMCs, collected roughly 20 days after the first yellow fever vaccination. This clonotype originated in a man aged 18 to 29 who received the YFV17D yellow fever vaccine. CDR3 amino acids: CASSVGGSLQETQYF. CDR3 nucleotides: TGTGCCAGCAGTGTCGGTGGAAGCCTCCAAGAGACCCAGTACTTC.